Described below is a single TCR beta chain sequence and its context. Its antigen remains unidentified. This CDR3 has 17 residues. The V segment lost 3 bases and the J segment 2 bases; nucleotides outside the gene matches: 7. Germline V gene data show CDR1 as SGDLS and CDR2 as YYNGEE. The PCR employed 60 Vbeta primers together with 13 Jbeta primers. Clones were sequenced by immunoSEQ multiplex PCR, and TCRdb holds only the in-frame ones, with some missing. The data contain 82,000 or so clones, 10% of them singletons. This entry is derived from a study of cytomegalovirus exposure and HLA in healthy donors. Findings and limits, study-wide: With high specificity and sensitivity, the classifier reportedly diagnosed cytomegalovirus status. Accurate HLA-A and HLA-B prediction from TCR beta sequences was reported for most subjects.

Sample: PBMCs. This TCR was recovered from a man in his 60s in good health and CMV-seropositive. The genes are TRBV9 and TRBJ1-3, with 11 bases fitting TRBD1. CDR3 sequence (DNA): TGTGCCAGCAGCGCCGGGACAGGGGGTATACCTGGAAACACCATATATTTT. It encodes CASSAGTGGIPGNTIYF. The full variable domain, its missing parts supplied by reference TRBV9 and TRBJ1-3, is DSGVTQTPKHLITATGQRVTLRCSPRSGDLSVYWYQQSLDQGLQFLIQYYNGEERAKGNILERFSAQQFPDLHSELNLSSLELGDSALYFCASSAGTGGIPGNTIYFGEGSWLTVV.